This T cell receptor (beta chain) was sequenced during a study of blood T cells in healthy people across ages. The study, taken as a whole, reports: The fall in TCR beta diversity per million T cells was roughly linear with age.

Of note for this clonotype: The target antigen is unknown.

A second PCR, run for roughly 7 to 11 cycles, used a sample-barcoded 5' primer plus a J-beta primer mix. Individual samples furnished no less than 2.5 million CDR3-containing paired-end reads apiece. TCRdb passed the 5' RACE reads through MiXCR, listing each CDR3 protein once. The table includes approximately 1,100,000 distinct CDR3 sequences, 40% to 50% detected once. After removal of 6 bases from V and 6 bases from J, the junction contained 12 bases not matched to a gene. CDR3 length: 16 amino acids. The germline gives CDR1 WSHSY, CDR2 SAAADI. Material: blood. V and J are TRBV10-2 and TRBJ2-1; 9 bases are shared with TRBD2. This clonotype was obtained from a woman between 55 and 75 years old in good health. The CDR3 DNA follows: TGCGCCAGCAGGGAGCGAGGACTAGCGACTAGCAATGAGCAGTTCTTC. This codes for CASRERGLATSNEQFF.